This passage covers 32 T cell receptor beta chains from one sample sequenced in a study of beta chain features in type 1 diabetes. The authors reverse transcribed all of the isolated RNA, so sequencing captured expressed TCRB transcripts. TCRdb keeps only in-frame clones here, not all; method: immunoSEQ multiplex PCR. This sample has approximately 250,000 clones, with roughly 17% found just once. Study-level results: There was a moderate but significant shortening of TCRB CDR3s in all four CD4+ subsets of Type 1 diabetes patients.

For these TCRs, the target antigens are not known. Specimen: naive CD4+ T cells from blood. All receptors come from a man under 40 with type 1 diabetes.

J is TRBJ1-2 and V is TRBV6-4; D possibly corresponds to TRBD1 (5 bases). Trimming pared 0 bases from V and 4 bases from J, leaving 15 bases between. This CDR3 comprises 16 residues. The germline V gene encodes CDR1 MRHNA and CDR2 SNTAGT. CDR3 DNA: TGTGCCAGCAGTGACTCAGGCGGAGGGGCGATCTATGGCTACACCTTC. It translates to CASSDSGGGAIYGYTF.

This chain uses TRBV29-1 with TRBJ2-6; D uncertain. The V and J ends lost 4 bases and 0 bases respectively, with 7 bases between them. The CDR3 is 14 amino acids. Germline CDR1 is SQVTM and CDR2 is ANQGSEA. This chain's CDR3 is CSVVTNSGANVLTF. The CDR3 region has the DNA TGCAGCGTTGTGACGAACTCTGGGGCCAACGTCCTGACTTTC.

This chain uses TRBV5-1 with TRBJ2-1; tentative D call: TRBD2 (5 bases). Per germline, CDR1 SGHRS and CDR2 YFSETQ. Between the trimmed V and J ends, which lost 0 bases and 10 bases, there was a span of 11 bases. The CDR3 contains 13 residues. The DNA for the CDR3 is TGCGCCAGCAGCTTGGAACTTCGACTAGAGCAGTTCTTC. This gives the protein CASSLELRLEQFF.

This clone was counted only a few times. J is TRBJ2-5 and V is TRBV29-1; 7 nucleotides align to TRBD1. The J segment lost 1 base and the V segment lost 7 bases, leaving 6 bases of the junction unmatched. The V gene's germline CDR1 is SQVTM and CDR2 ANQGSEA. This CDR3 spans 13 amino acids. The CDR3: CSGYGQVQETQYF. DNA of the CDR3: TGCAGCGGTTATGGACAGGTCCAAGAGACCCAGTACTTC.

About this clone: Other DNA sequences from this sample encode an identical CDR3 as well. The V call is TRBV29-1, the J call TRBJ1-1, with 7 bases identical to TRBD1. The germline gives CDR1 SQVTM, CDR2 ANQGSEA. The CDR3 consists of 13 residues. Germline trimming cut 4 bases from V and 0 bases from J; bases unmatched to any gene: 2. The CDR3 spells CSVGGQMNTEAFF. For the CDR3, the DNA is TGCAGCGTTGGGGGACAGATGAACACTGAAGCTTTCTTT.

V gene TRBV4-1 combines with J gene TRBJ2-4; 10 bases fit TRBD2. V lost 6 bases to trimming and J lost 2 bases; unmatched junction nucleotides: 7. Germline-derived CDR1 and CDR2 are MGHRA and YSYEKL. The CDR3 is 16 amino acids. This CDR3 reads CASRRLAGVSKNIQYF. The CDR3 DNA follows: TGCGCCAGCAGACGTCTAGCGGGAGTGTCCAAAAACATTCAGTACTTC.

The rearrangement joins TRBV6-6 to TRBJ2-1; D perhaps matches TRBD1 (5 bases). The CDR3 contains 12 residues. Trimming shortened V by 7 bases and J by 9 bases, and 13 bases separated the two germline ends. CDR1 MNHNY and CDR2 SVGAGI come from the germline V gene (reference sequence). The CDR3 bases are TGTGCCAGCACGCTAGTTCAGGGTGAGCAGTTCTTC. This encodes CASTLVQGEQFF.

The chain has TRBV11-2 and TRBJ2-1, with D perhaps being TRBD1 or TRBD2 (5 bases each). From germline, CDR1 is SGHAT and CDR2 FQNNGV. The germline V and J ends were trimmed by 4 bases and 7 bases, with 8 bases remaining between them. This CDR3 is 12 amino acids long. This CDR3 is CASSSRGNEQFF. The CDR3 DNA reads TGTGCCAGCAGCTCGAGGGGAAATGAGCAGTTCTTC.

Only a few counts were recorded for this clone. This rearrangement joins TRBV4-1 to TRBJ2-1; 8 bases map to TRBD2. V was pared by 6 bases and J by 10 bases, with 11 bases of the junction left unmatched. This CDR3 spans 14 amino acids. The germline V gene has CDR1 MGHRA and CDR2 YSYEKL. CDR3 DNA: TGCGCCAGCAGAAGGGGACTAGAGATTCCAGAGCAGTTCTTC. This gives the protein CASRRGLEIPEQFF.

CDR3 region: CASSVPAGVGEQYF. The CDR3 region has the DNA TGTGCCAGCAGTGTACCGGCGGGAGTTGGCGAGCAGTACTTC. The chain carries TRBV6-1 and TRBJ2-7, with 7 bases that match TRBD2. This CDR3 is built from 14 residues. Germline V CDR1 and CDR2: MNHNS, SASEGT. V lost 4 bases, J lost 6 bases, and 9 bases stayed unmatched.

This clone occurred a few times. This chain uses TRBV7-2 with TRBJ2-5, with D possibly TRBD2 on 5 matching bases. CDR3 length: 13 amino acids. V dropped 9 bases and J dropped 1 base, with 12 bases sitting between them. Germline V gives CDR1 SGHTA, CDR2 FQGNSA. DNA of the CDR3: TGTGCCAGTGGAGCGGTGTTCCAAGAGACCCAGTACTTC. The encoded protein is CASGAVFQETQYF. Full variable domain (remainder filled in from reference TRBV7-2 and TRBJ2-5): GAGVSQSPSNKVTEKGKDVELRCDPISGHTALYWYRQSLGQGLEFLIYFQGNSAPDKSGLPSDRFSAERTGGSVSTLTIQRTQQEDSAVYLCASGAVFQETQYFGPGTRLLVL.

The CDR3 sequence is CASSPRQGGTDTQYF. The CDR3 DNA reads as TGTGCCAGCAGCCCCCGACAGGGAGGCACAGATACGCAGTATTTT. The V and J genes are TRBV13 and TRBJ2-3, with 7 nucleotides matching TRBD1. Germline V CDR1 and CDR2: PRHDT, FYEKMQ (reference sequence). The CDR3 spans 15 residues. Germline trimming cut 5 bases from V and 1 base from J; bases unmatched to any gene: 6.

The CDR3: CASRPTGATDTQYF. CDR3 nucleotides: TGTGCCAGCAGGCCGACAGGGGCGACAGATACGCAGTATTTT. This rearrangement joins TRBV2 to TRBJ2-3; 8 nucleotides line up with TRBD1. This CDR3 is built from 14 residues. Germline CDR1 SNHLY, CDR2 FYNNEI. The trim removed 6 bases at V and 3 bases at J, leaving 5 bases unmatched. Drawing the rest from reference TRBV2 and TRBJ2-3, the complete variable domain is EPEVTQTPSHQVTQMGQEVILRCVPISNHLYFYWYRQILGQKVEFLVSFYNNEISEKSEIFDDQFSVERPDGSNFTLKIRSTKLEDSAMYFCASRPTGATDTQYFGPGTRLTVL.

This clone was seen only a few times. The V and J genes are TRBV6-1 and TRBJ2-1, with a weak D call TRBD2 (5 bases). The CDR3 runs 12 residues. CDR1 MNHNS and CDR2 SASEGT come from the germline V gene. V gave up 2 bases and J gave up 12 bases, with 11 bases separating them. The CDR3 nucleotides are TGTGCCAGCAGTGAAATTGGGAGCCGGCAGTTCTTC. Protein sequence: CASSEIGSRQFF.

The chain joins TRBV7-2 to TRBJ1-3, with 9 nucleotides matching TRBD1. Germline CDR1 reads SGHTA; CDR2 reads FQGNSA. V lost 2 bases, J lost 7 bases, and 15 bases stayed unmatched. The CDR3 is 18 residues long. The DNA for the CDR3 is TGTGCCAGCAGCTTATCGAGCTTAGGGACAGGGATAGGGAACACCATATATTTT. Its protein is CASSLSSLGTGIGNTIYF. Filled out from reference TRBV7-2 and TRBJ1-3, the complete variable domain reads GAGVSQSPSNKVTEKGKDVELRCDPISGHTALYWYRQSLGQGLEFLIYFQGNSAPDKSGLPSDRFSAERTGGSVSTLTIQRTQQEDSAVYLCASSLSSLGTGIGNTIYFGEGSWLTVV.

This chain links TRBV29-1 with TRBJ2-3, with 15 bases that match TRBD2. Germline V CDR1 and CDR2: SQVTM, ANQGSEA. Trimming removed 6 bases from V and 5 bases from J; junction bases left unmatched: 3. The CDR3 spans 14 residues. CDR3 in amino acids: CSVGGLAGGDTQYF. In nucleotides, the CDR3 is TGCAGCGTGGGGGGACTAGCGGGAGGAGATACGCAGTATTTT.

This clone was seen a handful of times. The V gene is TRBV10-3, the J gene TRBJ2-1; 9 positions match TRBD1. Germline CDR1 is ENHRY and CDR2 is SYGVKD. This CDR3 is built from 14 residues. The trim removed 6 bases at V and 3 bases at J, leaving 3 bases unmatched. The CDR3 nucleotides read TGTGCCATCAGAGGGACAGGGAACTACAATGAGCAGTTCTTC. It translates to CAIRGTGNYNEQFF.

The table lists this clone with a few counts. The gene calls are TRBV29-1 and TRBJ2-1, with D perhaps matching TRBD1 (6 bases). The germline gives CDR1 SQVTM, CDR2 ANQGSEA. The CDR3 is made up of 15 amino acids. V was cut by 2 bases and J by 9 bases, with 20 bases left in between. The CDR3 DNA reads as TGCAGCGTTGAATGGGACGGACAGCCGTACGGTGAGCAGTTCTTC. Amino acid sequence: CSVEWDGQPYGEQFF.

In this sample, this clone turned up a few times. This chain uses TRBV7-9 with TRBJ1-2; D may be TRBD1 (5 bases). CDR3 length: 13 amino acids. CDR1 and CDR2 from the germline V gene are SEHNR and FQNEAQ (reference sequence). Deletions cut 2 bases from V and 8 bases from J, with 12 bases between. CDR3 coding DNA: TGTGCCAGCAGCTTACGCAGGGAATACGGCTACACCTTC. Protein: CASSLRREYGYTF. Full variable domain (missing parts from reference TRBV7-9 and TRBJ1-2): DTGVSQNPRHKITKRGQNVTFRCDPISEHNRLYWYRQTLGQGPEFLTYFQNEAQLEKSRLLSDRFSAERPKGSFSTLEIQRTEQGDSAMYLCASSLRREYGYTFGSGTRLTVV.

This clone has a handful of counts. The CDR3 DNA is TGTGCCAGCAGCCTACGTCCAAACCAAAACGAGCAGTACTTC. It codes for CASSLRPNQNEQYF. The chain carries TRBV7-3 and TRBJ2-7; no reliable D call. Germline CDR1 and CDR2: SGHTA and FQGTGA. Trimming took off 5 bases at V and 5 bases at J, with 16 bases between the two ends. The length of the CDR3 is 14 residues. Combining the CDR3 with reference TRBV7-3 and TRBJ2-7 gives the whole variable domain GAGVSQTPSNKVTEKGKYVELRCDPISGHTALYWYRQSLGQGPEFLIYFQGTGAADDSGLPNDRFFAVRPEGSVSTLKIQRTERGDSAVYLCASSLRPNQNEQYFGPGTRLTVT.

This clone was seen only a few times. This sequence joins TRBV1 and TRBJ2-1; the table assigns TRBD1, which was not confirmed against the DNA. TRBV1 is an annotated pseudogene. The CDR3 has 17 residues. The CDR3 region has the DNA TGCACCAGCAGCCAATTTTCCCAGGACAGGGTCGGCCGAGAGCAGTTCTTC. Translated, it gives CTSSQFSQDRVGREQFF.

The chain has TRBV29-1 and TRBJ2-1, with D hard to call. CDR3 length: 11 amino acids. CDR1 SQVTM and CDR2 ANQGSEA come from the germline V gene. V gave up 2 bases and J gave up 7 bases, with 6 bases separating them. This CDR3 is CSVEFGNEQFF. The CDR3 coding sequence is TGCAGCGTTGAATTCGGGAATGAGCAGTTCTTC.

The J gene is TRBJ1-4, the V gene TRBV29-1, with no clear D. Germline-derived CDR1 and CDR2 are SQVTM and ANQGSEA. CDR3 length equals 12 residues. Trimming shortened V by 4 bases and J by 7 bases, and 10 bases separated the two germline ends. The CDR3 DNA is TGCAGCGTTGCAATCGTGGGTGAAAAACTGTTTTTT. Translating gives CSVAIVGEKLFF.

This clone was detected a few times. This sequence joins TRBV5-4 and TRBJ1-2; tentative D call: TRBD1 (5 bases). V dropped 5 bases and J dropped 4 bases, with 15 bases sitting between them. The V gene's germline CDR1 is SGHNT and CDR2 YYREEE (reference sequence). The CDR3 covers 14 residues. As DNA, the CDR3 is TGTGCCAGCAGTCCTCAGGGTGACGCCTATGGCTACACCTTC. Encoded protein: CASSPQGDAYGYTF.

The chain uses TRBV7-2 and TRBJ2-3, with 8 bases matching TRBD2. V lost 3 bases, J lost 4 bases, and 6 bases stayed unmatched. CDR3 size: 15 residues. The germline CDR1 and CDR2 sequences are SGHTA and FQGNSA. CDR3 DNA sequence: TGTGCCAGCAGCTTGAGCGGGAGTGGTGCAGATACGCAGTATTTT. It translates to CASSLSGSGADTQYF.

The chain uses TRBV28 and TRBJ2-5; unclear D gene. Looked up from germline, CDR1 is MDHEN and CDR2 is SYDVKM. V was trimmed by 9 bases and J by 1 base, leaving 15 bases between them. The CDR3 length is 14 residues. The CDR3 DNA reads as TGTGCCAGTACAGTTCAGACGGCCCAAGAGACCCAGTACTTC. Translating it yields CASTVQTAQETQYF.

The chain couples TRBV15 to TRBJ2-5; TRBD1 might be the D (5 bases). Trimming cost V 1 base and J 9 bases, with 15 bases left between them. The CDR3 totals 14 residues. Germline V CDR1 and CDR2: LNHNV, YYDKDF (reference sequence). The CDR3 spells CATSRGREGGAQYF. CDR3 bases: TGTGCCACCAGCAGAGGCAGGGAAGGTGGGGCCCAGTACTTC.

The chain uses TRBV27 and TRBJ1-1; TRBD1 is a possible D gene (5 bases). Germline CDR1 is MNHEY and CDR2 is SMNVEV (reference sequence). This CDR3 contains 13 residues. V was trimmed by 6 bases and J by 4 bases, leaving 12 bases between them. The CDR3 region is CASRAGWGTEAFF. In DNA, the CDR3 is TGTGCCAGCAGAGCAGGGTGGGGCACTGAAGCTTTCTTT.

V gene TRBV9 combines with J gene TRBJ2-7; D is perhaps TRBD1 (5 bases). Germline CDR1 SGDLS, CDR2 YYNGEE. The CDR3 extends over 14 amino acids. The V and J ends lost 0 bases and 4 bases respectively, with 11 bases between them. The CDR3 loop is CASSVGQSRYEQYF. The CDR3 nucleotides are TGTGCCAGCAGCGTAGGACAGTCACGGTACGAGCAGTACTTC.

The rearrangement joins TRBV6-5 to TRBJ2-7, with 8 bases identical to TRBD1. The CDR3 sequence is 13 residues long. The ends lost 5 bases at V and 4 bases at J; junction bases unmatched: 4. Germline V gene sequence: CDR1 MNHEY, CDR2 SVGAGI. In nucleotides, the CDR3 is TGTGCCAGCAGTCGGGACAGGCATTACGAGCAGTACTTC. Its translation: CASSRDRHYEQYF.

The sample holds a few counts of this clone. V is TRBV9 and J is TRBJ2-7; 7 bases fit TRBD1. Germline V gives CDR1 SGDLS, CDR2 YYNGEE. Trimming cost V 0 bases and J 3 bases; bases outside gene matches: 6. The CDR3 extends over 15 amino acids. The CDR3 here is CASSVGQGYGYEQYF. Here the CDR3 DNA reads TGTGCCAGCAGCGTAGGACAGGGATACGGCTACGAGCAGTACTTC.

The chain uses TRBV7-6 and TRBJ2-3; 11 bases fit TRBD2. Looked up from germline, CDR1 is SGHVS and CDR2 is FNYEAQ. After removal of 1 base from V and 3 bases from J, the junction contained 6 bases not matched to a gene. The CDR3 length is 17 residues. DNA for the CDR3: TGTGCCAGCAGCTTAGGTTTGACTAGCGGGATTACAGATACGCAGTATTTT. Translation gives CASSLGLTSGITDTQYF.